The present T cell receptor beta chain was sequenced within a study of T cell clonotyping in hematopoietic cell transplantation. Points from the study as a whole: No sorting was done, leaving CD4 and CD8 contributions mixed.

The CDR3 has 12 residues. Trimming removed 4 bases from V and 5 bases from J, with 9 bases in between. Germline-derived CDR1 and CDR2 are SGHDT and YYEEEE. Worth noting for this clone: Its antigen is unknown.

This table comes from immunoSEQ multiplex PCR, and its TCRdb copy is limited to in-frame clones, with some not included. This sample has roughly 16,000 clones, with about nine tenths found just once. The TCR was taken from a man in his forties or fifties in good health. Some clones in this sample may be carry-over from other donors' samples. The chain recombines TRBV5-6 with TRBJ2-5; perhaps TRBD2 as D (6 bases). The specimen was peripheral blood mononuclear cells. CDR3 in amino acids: CASSGGWETQYF. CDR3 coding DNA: TGTGCCAGCAGCGGAGGGTGGGAGACCCAGTACTTC.